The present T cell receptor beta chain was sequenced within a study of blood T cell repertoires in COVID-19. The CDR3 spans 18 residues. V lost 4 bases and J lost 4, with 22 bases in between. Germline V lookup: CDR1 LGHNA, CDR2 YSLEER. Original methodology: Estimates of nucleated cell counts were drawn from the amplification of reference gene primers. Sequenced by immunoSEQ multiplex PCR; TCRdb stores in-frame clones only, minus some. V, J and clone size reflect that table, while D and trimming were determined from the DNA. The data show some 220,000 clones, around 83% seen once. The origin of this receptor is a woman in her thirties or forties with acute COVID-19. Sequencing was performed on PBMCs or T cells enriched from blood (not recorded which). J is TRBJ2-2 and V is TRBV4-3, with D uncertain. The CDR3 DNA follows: TGCGCCAGCAGCCTCCCTCCATCGCCCGCGCTTTTCACCGGGGAGCTGTTTTTT. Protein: CASSLPPSPALFTGELFF.